This is a list of T cell receptor beta chains from one sample in a study of cytomegalovirus exposure and HLA in healthy donors. Assay: immunoSEQ multiplex PCR; the TCRdb copy retains only in-frame clones and omits some. The table has some 130,000 clones, roughly 65% seen once; the top ten hold 8% to 10%. The sequencing input was PBMCs. These receptors came from a man in his forties in good health and CMV-seropositive. Both conserved end residues are part of each CDR3. D genes are given only for firm matches. Clone size, where shown, is once, few, many, or a class for clones that have expanded.

D gene: TRBD1
V gene: TRBV28
clone size: NA
J gene: TRBJ1-4
CDR3 DNA: TGTGCCAGCAGTCCGCGGACAGGTTGGGGTGAAAAACTGTTTTTT
CDR3 protein: CASSPRTGWGEKLFF

D gene: TRBD1
V gene: TRBV6-1
clone size: medium-sized
J gene: TRBJ2-1
CDR3 DNA: TGTGCCAGCAGTGAAGATGCAGGGGGCTACAATGAGCAGTTCTTC
CDR3 protein: CASSEDAGGYNEQFF

D gene: TRBD1
V gene: TRBV12-5
clone size: NA
J gene: TRBJ2-1
CDR3 DNA: TGTGCTAGTGGCCTAGGACAGGCCAATGAGCAGTTCTTC
CDR3 protein: CASGLGQANEQFF

D gene: TRBD2
V gene: TRBV4-3
clone size: few
J gene: TRBJ2-2
CDR3 DNA: TGCGCCAGCAGCCAAGGGCTAGCGGGCACCGGGGAGCTGTTTTTT
CDR3 protein: CASSQGLAGTGELFF

D gene: NA
V gene: TRBV30
clone size: NA
J gene: TRBJ2-7
CDR3 DNA: TGTGCCTGGGCCCGAGGTAGTAACTCCTACGAGCAGTACTTC
CDR3 protein: CAWARGSNSYEQYF

D gene: TRBD1
V gene: TRBV6-5
clone size: NA
J gene: TRBJ1-2
CDR3 DNA: TGTGCCAGCAGTTACTCCGCAGGGGGTGCCCTCTATGGCTACACCTTC
CDR3 protein: CASSYSAGGALYGYTF

D gene: TRBD1
V gene: TRBV15
clone size: few
J gene: TRBJ2-1
CDR3 DNA: TGTGCCACCAGCAACTGGACAGGTTGGTACAATGAGCAGTTCTTC
CDR3 protein: CATSNWTGWYNEQFF

D gene: TRBD2
V gene: TRBV7-6
clone size: NA
J gene: TRBJ2-3
CDR3 DNA: TGTGCCAGCAGCTTAGGCGGGAGGGCCATAGAAGATACGCAGTATTTT
CDR3 protein: CASSLGGRAIEDTQYF

D gene: NA
V gene: TRBV21-1
clone size: NA
J gene: TRBJ2-7
CDR3 DNA: TGTGCCAGCAGTCCTCGTGACGGAGGGACTAGCGGGAGTTATGCATTCGACGAGCAGTACTTC
CDR3 protein: CASSPRDGGTSGSYAFDEQYF

D gene: NA
V gene: TRBV28
clone size: once
J gene: TRBJ2-1
CDR3 DNA: TGTGCCAGCCTAGGGCGGGATGAGCAGTTCTTC
CDR3 protein: CASLGRDEQFF

D gene: TRBD1
V gene: TRBV27
clone size: NA
J gene: TRBJ1-2
CDR3 DNA: TGTGCCAGCAGGCGACAGGGGGCGGCGAACTATGGCTACACCTTC
CDR3 protein: CASRRQGAANYGYTF

D gene: TRBD1
V gene: TRBV5-1
clone size: NA
J gene: TRBJ2-1
CDR3 DNA: TGCGCCAGCAGCGTAGGACAGGGGGCTGGAGATGAGCAGTTCTTC
CDR3 protein: CASSVGQGAGDEQFF

D gene: TRBD1
V gene: TRBV5-1
clone size: NA
J gene: TRBJ1-1
CDR3 DNA: TGCGCCAGCAGCATGGACAGGGGATACACTGAAGCTTTCTTT
CDR3 protein: CASSMDRGYTEAFF

D gene: TRBD2
V gene: TRBV7-2
clone size: NA
J gene: TRBJ2-7
CDR3 DNA: TGTGCCAGCAGCCAAGAGCGGGGTCCCCCCTACGAGCAGTACTTC
CDR3 protein: CASSQERGPPYEQYF

D gene: TRBD2
V gene: TRBV11-2
clone size: few
J gene: TRBJ2-5
CDR3 DNA: TGTGCCAGCAGCTTAGGGTGGACTAGCGGGACCCAAGAGACCCAGTACTTC
CDR3 protein: CASSLGWTSGTQETQYF

D gene: TRBD1
V gene: TRBV5-1
clone size: few
J gene: TRBJ2-5
CDR3 DNA: TGCGCCAGCAGCTACGGACAGGGAAGTGGGGAGACCCAGTACTTC
CDR3 protein: CASSYGQGSGETQYF

D gene: NA
V gene: TRBV2
clone size: few
J gene: TRBJ2-3
CDR3 DNA: TGTGCCAGCAGTGGGGAGTACACAGATACGCAGTATTTT
CDR3 protein: CASSGEYTDTQYF

D gene: NA
V gene: TRBV11-3
clone size: few
J gene: TRBJ2-3
CDR3 DNA: TGTGCCAGCAGCGGCAGCGCCACAGATACGCAGTATTTT
CDR3 protein: CASSGSATDTQYF

D gene: TRBD1
V gene: TRBV5-1
clone size: NA
J gene: TRBJ2-1
CDR3 DNA: TGCGCCAGCAGCGCGCAGGGGGCGTACAATGAGCAGTTCTTC
CDR3 protein: CASSAQGAYNEQFF

D gene: TRBD2
V gene: TRBV2
clone size: NA
J gene: TRBJ2-3
CDR3 DNA: TGTGCCAGCAGTCTATTTATACTAGCGGGGGGGCCGACAGATACGCAGTATTTT
CDR3 protein: CASSLFILAGGPTDTQYF

D gene: TRBD1
V gene: TRBV7-9
clone size: few
J gene: TRBJ1-1
CDR3 DNA: TGTGCCAGCAGCTTAGGTAGCGGCAGGGGGACTGAAGCTTTCTTT
CDR3 protein: CASSLGSGRGTEAFF

D gene: TRBD1
V gene: TRBV29-1
clone size: once
J gene: TRBJ1-1
CDR3 DNA: TGCAGCGTTGAAAGCCGAGACAGGGGCGGGCCTGAAGCTTTCTTT
CDR3 protein: CSVESRDRGGPEAFF

D gene: TRBD1
V gene: TRBV6-6
clone size: NA
J gene: TRBJ1-5
CDR3 DNA: TGTGCCAGCAGACAACAGGGGGGCGGCAATCAGCCCCAGCATTTT
CDR3 protein: CASRQQGGGNQPQHF

D gene: TRBD2
V gene: TRBV5-4
clone size: few
J gene: TRBJ2-1
CDR3 DNA: TGTGCCAGCAGCCCGGGACTAGTGGGGATGGATGAGCAGTTCTTC
CDR3 protein: CASSPGLVGMDEQFF

D gene: TRBD2
V gene: TRBV14
clone size: NA
J gene: TRBJ2-1
CDR3 DNA: TGTGCCAGCAGCCAAGGGACTAGCTGGAGCTCCTACAATGAGCAGTTCTTC
CDR3 protein: CASSQGTSWSSYNEQFF

D gene: NA
V gene: TRBV19
clone size: NA
J gene: TRBJ2-5
CDR3 DNA: TGTGCCAGTAGTTATGGCGAGACCCAGTACTTC
CDR3 protein: CASSYGETQYF

D gene: NA
V gene: TRBV4-1
clone size: NA
J gene: TRBJ1-6
CDR3 DNA: TGCGCCAGCAGCCAAGATCCGGAGGGGCGGCGTTCACCCCTCCACTTT
CDR3 protein: CASSQDPEGRRSPLHF

D gene: NA
V gene: TRBV28
clone size: once
J gene: TRBJ2-7
CDR3 DNA: TGTGCCACCTCGCCCCCCGGGAGCTCCTACGAGCAGTACTTC
CDR3 protein: CATSPPGSSYEQYF

D gene: NA
V gene: TRBV13
clone size: NA
J gene: TRBJ1-5
CDR3 DNA: TGTGCCAGCAGCTTAGGCGGAGAGGTAGGGCCCCAGCATTTT
CDR3 protein: CASSLGGEVGPQHF

D gene: NA
V gene: TRBV11-2
clone size: NA
J gene: TRBJ2-3
CDR3 DNA: TGTGCCAGCAGCTTCGGACTATCCGTCGATACGCAGTATTTT
CDR3 protein: CASSFGLSVDTQYF

D gene: NA
V gene: TRBV6-6
clone size: NA
J gene: TRBJ2-3
CDR3 DNA: TGTGCCAGCAGTTACCGAGGCCCCACCGGCACAGATACGCAGTATTTT
CDR3 protein: CASSYRGPTGTDTQYF

D gene: NA
V gene: TRBV4-2
clone size: NA
J gene: TRBJ1-3
CDR3 DNA: TGTGCCAGCAGCCAAGATTTTATCTCTGGAAACACCATATATTTT
CDR3 protein: CASSQDFISGNTIYF

D gene: NA
V gene: TRBV7-9
clone size: few
J gene: TRBJ2-5
CDR3 DNA: TGTGCCAGCAGCTTAAATTCGGGGATACGAGAGGAAATGGAGACCCAGTACTTC
CDR3 protein: CASSLNSGIREEMETQYF

D gene: TRBD1
V gene: TRBV29-1
clone size: NA
J gene: TRBJ1-1
CDR3 DNA: TGCAGCGTCGCGTACAGGGGAGAGATGAACACTGAAGCTTTCTTT
CDR3 protein: CSVAYRGEMNTEAFF

D gene: TRBD1
V gene: TRBV10-3
clone size: few
J gene: TRBJ2-3
CDR3 DNA: TGTGCCATCCGGGACAGGGGGACAGATACGCAGTATTTT
CDR3 protein: CAIRDRGTDTQYF

D gene: TRBD1
V gene: TRBV7-3
clone size: NA
J gene: TRBJ2-4
CDR3 DNA: TGTGCCAGCAGGAAACAGGGGACGGACATTCAGTACTTC
CDR3 protein: CASRKQGTDIQYF

D gene: TRBD1
V gene: TRBV9
clone size: NA
J gene: TRBJ2-7
CDR3 DNA: TGTGCCAGCAGCTTTACAGGGGGCAACGACGAGCAGTACTTC
CDR3 protein: CASSFTGGNDEQYF

D gene: NA
V gene: TRBV29-1
clone size: NA
J gene: TRBJ1-2
CDR3 DNA: TGCAGCGTTGTGCCCAGGGCAGGGTATGGCTACACCTTC
CDR3 protein: CSVVPRAGYGYTF

D gene: TRBD1
V gene: TRBV11-2
clone size: NA
J gene: TRBJ1-3
CDR3 DNA: TGTGCCAGACTCCAGGAGGACAGGGGAAGGAGAAACACCATATATTTT
CDR3 protein: CARLQEDRGRRNTIYF

D gene: NA
V gene: TRBV4-1
clone size: NA
J gene: TRBJ2-1
CDR3 DNA: TGCGCCAGCAGCCAAATCCGAGGTTTCCTCTACAATGAGCAGTTCTTC
CDR3 protein: CASSQIRGFLYNEQFF

D gene: NA
V gene: TRBV10-2
clone size: NA
J gene: TRBJ2-1
CDR3 DNA: TGCGCCAGCCAACAGGTCTATGAGCAGTTCTTC
CDR3 protein: CASQQVYEQFF

D gene: TRBD2
V gene: TRBV10-2
clone size: NA
J gene: TRBJ2-2
CDR3 DNA: TGCGCCAGCAGTTTACTAGCGGGGGCTCACACCGGGGAGCTGTTTTTT
CDR3 protein: CASSLLAGAHTGELFF

D gene: TRBD2
V gene: TRBV5-6
clone size: NA
J gene: TRBJ2-7
CDR3 DNA: TGTGCCAGCAGCTTGACTAGCGGACGGTCGGAGCAGTACTTC
CDR3 protein: CASSLTSGRSEQYF

D gene: NA
V gene: TRBV5-1
clone size: NA
J gene: TRBJ1-4
CDR3 DNA: TGCGCCAGCAGCTTGGCCATGGCAGGGGCTGCTAATGAAAAACTGTTTTTT
CDR3 protein: CASSLAMAGAANEKLFF

D gene: TRBD1
V gene: TRBV7-9
clone size: NA
J gene: TRBJ1-4
CDR3 DNA: TGTGCCAGCAGCCCGACGGGGACAGGGAATGAAAAACTGTTTTTT
CDR3 protein: CASSPTGTGNEKLFF

D gene: TRBD1
V gene: TRBV5-1
clone size: NA
J gene: TRBJ2-2
CDR3 DNA: TGCGCCAGCAGCCCCCGGGACAGGGGAAACGGGGAGCTGTTTTTT
CDR3 protein: CASSPRDRGNGELFF

D gene: NA
V gene: TRBV11-3
clone size: NA
J gene: TRBJ2-7
CDR3 DNA: TGTGCCAGCAGCTCAGACAGCTACGAGCAGTACTTC
CDR3 protein: CASSSDSYEQYF

D gene: TRBD2
V gene: TRBV5-6
clone size: few
J gene: TRBJ2-4
CDR3 DNA: TGTGCCAGCCAAAGCGGGGATCAAAACATTCAGTACTTC
CDR3 protein: CASQSGDQNIQYF

D gene: NA
V gene: TRBV2
clone size: few
J gene: TRBJ2-3
CDR3 DNA: TGTGCCAGCCCTGGGGGCAGAATTGACACAGATACGCAGTATTTT
CDR3 protein: CASPGGRIDTDTQYF

D gene: NA
V gene: TRBV27
clone size: NA
J gene: TRBJ1-1
CDR3 DNA: TGTGCCAGCAAGAGGAACACTGAAGCTTTCTTT
CDR3 protein: CASKRNTEAFF

D gene: NA
V gene: TRBV28
clone size: few
J gene: TRBJ1-2
CDR3 DNA: TGTGCCAGCAGCCGCTCAGGCGCCTCATTAGGCTACACCTTC
CDR3 protein: CASSRSGASLGYTF

D gene: NA
V gene: TRBV4-1
clone size: NA
J gene: TRBJ2-3
CDR3 DNA: TGCGCCAGCAGCCAAGTCCTCTTCGGCACAGATACGCAGTATTTT
CDR3 protein: CASSQVLFGTDTQYF

D gene: NA
V gene: TRBV7-3
clone size: once
J gene: TRBJ2-2
CDR3 DNA: TGTGCCAGCAGATCAGGGGACACCGGGGAGCTGTTTTTT
CDR3 protein: CASRSGDTGELFF

D gene: TRBD1
V gene: TRBV6-5
clone size: NA
J gene: TRBJ1-2
CDR3 DNA: TGTGCCAGCAGTGTCCTCCCGGGACAGGGTTACACCTTC
CDR3 protein: CASSVLPGQGYTF

D gene: TRBD1
V gene: TRBV5-4
clone size: few
J gene: TRBJ1-2
CDR3 DNA: TGTGCCAGCAGAAAGGACAGGGGGGACTATGGCTACACCTTC
CDR3 protein: CASRKDRGDYGYTF